What follows describes a single T cell receptor (beta chain). Its antigen is not known. Profiling relied on immunoSEQ multiplex PCR, and the TCRdb table lists in-frame clones only, not all of them. Of about 1 million clones in the sample, around 74% were seen once. This entry is derived from a study of shared clonotypes between healthy human individuals. Study results and limitations: Memory subsets had estimated richness that was generally smaller than that of naive subsets.

The length of the CDR3 is 15 residues. J lost 7 bases, V lost 0 bases, and 8 bases had no gene match. Germline V lookup: CDR1 LNHNV, CDR2 YYDKDF (reference sequence). V gene TRBV15 combines with J gene TRBJ1-1; TRBD1 matches at 7 bases. Sequencing was carried out using memory CD4+ T cells sorted from blood. Subset in this sample: CD45RA-negative fraction. The sequence was obtained from a man younger than 35 in good health. CDR3 nucleotides: TGTGCCACCAGCAGAGATGATGGGCAGGGGGGTGAAGCTTTCTTT. Protein product: CATSRDDGQGGEAFF.